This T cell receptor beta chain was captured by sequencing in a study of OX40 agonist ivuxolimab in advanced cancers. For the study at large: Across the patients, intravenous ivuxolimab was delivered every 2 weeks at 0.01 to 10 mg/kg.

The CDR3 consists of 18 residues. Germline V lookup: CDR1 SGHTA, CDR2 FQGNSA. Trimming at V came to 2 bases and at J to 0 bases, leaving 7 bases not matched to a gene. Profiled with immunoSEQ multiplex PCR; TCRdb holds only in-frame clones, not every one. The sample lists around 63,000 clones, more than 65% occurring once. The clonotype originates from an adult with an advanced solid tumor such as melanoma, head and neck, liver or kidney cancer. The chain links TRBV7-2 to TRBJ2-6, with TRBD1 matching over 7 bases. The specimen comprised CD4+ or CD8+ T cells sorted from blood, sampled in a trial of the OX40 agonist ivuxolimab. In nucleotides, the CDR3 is TGTGCCAGCAGCTTAACCTTTCGGGACAGCTCTGGGGCCAACGTCCTGACTTTC. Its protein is CASSLTFRDSSGANVLTF.